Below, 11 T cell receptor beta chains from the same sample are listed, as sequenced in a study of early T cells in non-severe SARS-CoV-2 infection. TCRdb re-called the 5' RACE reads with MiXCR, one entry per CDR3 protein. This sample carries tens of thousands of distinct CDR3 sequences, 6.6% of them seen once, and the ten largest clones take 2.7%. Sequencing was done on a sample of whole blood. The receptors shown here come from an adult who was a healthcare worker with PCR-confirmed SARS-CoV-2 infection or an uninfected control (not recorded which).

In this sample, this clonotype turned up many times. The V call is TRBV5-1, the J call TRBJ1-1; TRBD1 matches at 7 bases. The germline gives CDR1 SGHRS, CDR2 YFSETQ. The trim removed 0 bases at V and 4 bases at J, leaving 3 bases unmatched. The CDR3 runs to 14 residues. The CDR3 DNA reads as TGCGCCAGCAGCTTGGCCTCAGGGGGCACTGAAGCTTTCTTT. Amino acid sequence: CASSLASGGTEAFF.

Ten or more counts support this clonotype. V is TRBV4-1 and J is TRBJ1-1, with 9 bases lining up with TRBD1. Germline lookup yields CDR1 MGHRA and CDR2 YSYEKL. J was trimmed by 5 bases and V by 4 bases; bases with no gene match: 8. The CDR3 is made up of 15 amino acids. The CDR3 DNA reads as TGCGCCAGCAGCCCGATCCGGGACAGGGTAACTGAAGCTTTCTTT. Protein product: CASSPIRDRVTEAFF.

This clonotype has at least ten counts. CDR3 bases: TGTGCCATCAGTGAGTCTGGGGGTCGGTATGGCTACACCTTC. Residues: CAISESGGRYGYTF. V gene TRBV10-3 combines with J gene TRBJ1-2, with D possibly being TRBD1 (5 bases). This CDR3 comprises 14 residues. Germline CDR1 ENHRY, CDR2 SYGVKD. Trimming pared 0 bases from V and 5 bases from J, leaving 10 bases between.

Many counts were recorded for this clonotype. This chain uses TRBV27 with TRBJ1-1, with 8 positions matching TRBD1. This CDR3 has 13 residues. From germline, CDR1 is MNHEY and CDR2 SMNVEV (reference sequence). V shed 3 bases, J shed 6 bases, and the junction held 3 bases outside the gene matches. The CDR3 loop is CASSLLQGAEAFF. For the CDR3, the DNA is TGTGCCAGCAGTTTGTTACAGGGGGCTGAAGCTTTCTTT.

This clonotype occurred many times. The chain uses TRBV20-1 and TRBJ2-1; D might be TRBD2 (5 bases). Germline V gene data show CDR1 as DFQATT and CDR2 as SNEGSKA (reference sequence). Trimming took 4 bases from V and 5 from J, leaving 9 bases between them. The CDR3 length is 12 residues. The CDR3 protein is CSATGLHNEQFF. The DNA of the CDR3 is TGCAGTGCTACCGGACTCCACAATGAGCAGTTCTTC.

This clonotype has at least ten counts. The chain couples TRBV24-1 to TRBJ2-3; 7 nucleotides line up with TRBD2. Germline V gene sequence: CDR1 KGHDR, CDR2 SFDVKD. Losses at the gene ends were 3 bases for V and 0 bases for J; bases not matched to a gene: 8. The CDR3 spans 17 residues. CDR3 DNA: TGTGCCACCAGTGATGTCAAGCGGGGATTTAGCACAGATACGCAGTATTTT. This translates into CATSDVKRGFSTDTQYF.

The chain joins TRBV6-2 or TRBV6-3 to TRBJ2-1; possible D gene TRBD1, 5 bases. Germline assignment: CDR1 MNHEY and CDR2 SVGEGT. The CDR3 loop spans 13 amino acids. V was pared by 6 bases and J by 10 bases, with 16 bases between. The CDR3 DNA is TGTGCCAGCAGAAGGCAGGGCCCCCGGGAGCAGTTCTTC. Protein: CASRRQGPREQFF.

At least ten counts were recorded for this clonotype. The CDR3 coding sequence is TGTGCCAGTAGCGTCGGGACTAGCGGGAGTCGCACCGGGGAGCTGTTTTTT. Its translation is CASSVGTSGSRTGELFF. The chain links TRBV19 to TRBJ2-2; 14 nucleotides align to TRBD2. Germline V gene lookup returns CDR1 LNHDA and CDR2 SQIVND (reference sequence). CDR3 size: 17 residues. After removal of 6 bases from V and 4 bases from J, the junction contained 7 bases not matched to a gene.

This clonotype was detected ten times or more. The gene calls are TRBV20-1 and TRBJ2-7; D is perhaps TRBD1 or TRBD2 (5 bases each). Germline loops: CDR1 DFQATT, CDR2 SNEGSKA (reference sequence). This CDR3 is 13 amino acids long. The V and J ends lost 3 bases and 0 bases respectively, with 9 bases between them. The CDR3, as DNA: TGCAGTGCTAGTGGGGGTGCCTCCTACGAGCAGTACTTC. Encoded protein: CSASGGASYEQYF.

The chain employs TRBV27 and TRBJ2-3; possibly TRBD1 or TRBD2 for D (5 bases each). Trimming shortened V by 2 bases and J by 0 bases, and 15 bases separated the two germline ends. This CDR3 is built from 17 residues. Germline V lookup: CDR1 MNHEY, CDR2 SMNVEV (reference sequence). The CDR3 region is CASSLGGGRLSTDTQYF. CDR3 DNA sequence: TGTGCCAGCAGTTTAGGGGGTGGGCGGCTTAGCACAGATACGCAGTATTTT.

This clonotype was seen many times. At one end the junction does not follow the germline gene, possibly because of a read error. CDR3 region: CASSTGTSIDTQYF. The CDR3 nucleotides are TGTGCCAGCAGCACCGGGACTAGCATAGATACGCAGTATTTT. This rearrangement joins TRBV7-9 to TRBJ2-3; TRBD2 matches at 9 bases. The CDR3 totals 14 residues. Germline CDR1 SEHNR, CDR2 FQNEAQ (reference sequence).